What follows is one TCR beta chain and its context. This sample is drawn from a study of cytomegalovirus exposure and HLA in healthy donors. Profiled with immunoSEQ multiplex PCR; TCRdb holds only in-frame clones, not every one. The sample includes about 75,000 clones, approximately 86% seen only once; the top ten take about 3%. The CDR3 has 14 residues. V was cut by 7 bases and J by 7 bases, with 18 bases left in between. The germline V gene encodes CDR1 MDHEN and CDR2 SYDVKM. Sample: PBMCs. This receptor was taken from a man aged 25 to 40 in good health and CMV-seronegative. This chain connects TRBV28 to TRBJ2-3; D is unresolved. CDR3 sequence reads: CASTSSGAIYTQYF. CDR3 nucleotides: TGTGCCAGCACCTCCTCCGGTGCCATTTATACGCAGTATTTT.